Each of the 14 T cell receptor beta chains below was sequenced from the same sample in a study of metastatic and nonmetastatic thyroid tumors. Patients had received no treatment of any kind before thyroid surgery. With MiXCR, TCRdb reprocessed the PCR reads. The sample has about 40,000 clones, about 15% seen once; the top ten hold 3.5% to 4%. Sequencing was done on a sample of blood. The receptors were sampled from a female donor with papillary thyroid cancer or a benign thyroid nodule (not recorded which). Some clones in this sample may be carry-over from other donors' samples.

In this sample, this clone turned up many times. The chain couples TRBV5-1 to TRBJ2-3; TRBD2 matches at 9 bases. From germline, CDR1 is SGHRS and CDR2 YFSETQ. V gave up 0 bases and J gave up 0 bases; unmatched junction bases: 8. The CDR3 is made up of 18 amino acids. DNA for the CDR3: TGCGCCAGCAGCTTGGGTGGAAGCGGGGGGACTAGCACAGATACGCAGTATTTT. It specifies CASSLGGSGGTSTDTQYF.

This clone has at least ten counts. The CDR3 coding sequence is TGTGCCAGCAGCCTAAGGGTGAGCTACGAGCAGTACTTC. It codes for CASSLRVSYEQYF. The chain recombines TRBV3-1 with TRBJ2-7; D gene unclear. The CDR3 sequence is 13 residues long. From germline, CDR1 is LGHDT and CDR2 YNNKEL (reference sequence). V lost 4 bases to trimming and J lost 3 bases, with 10 bases between them.

In its sample, this clone was seen many times. This chain connects TRBV30 to TRBJ1-1; the D is unclear. The germline CDR1 and CDR2 sequences are GTSNPN and SVGIG (reference sequence). This CDR3 spans 13 amino acids. V was trimmed by 3 bases and J by 5 bases, leaving 13 bases between them. In nucleotides, the CDR3 is TGTGCCTGGAGCATAGGAGTGGGGACTGAAGCTTTCTTT. Translated, it gives CAWSIGVGTEAFF.

This clone was observed a handful of times. This chain links TRBV10-2 with TRBJ1-5, with D possibly matching TRBD1 (5 bases). The V end was cut by 3 bases, the J end by 3 bases, with 15 bases between. Germline V gene data show CDR1 as WSHSY and CDR2 as SAAADI. This CDR3 is built from 16 residues. The CDR3 region has the DNA TGCGCCAGCAGTGACGACAGTCAAACTTTCAATCAGCCCCAGCATTTT. Protein: CASSDDSQTFNQPQHF.

This clone showed up many times. The gene calls are TRBV10-3 and TRBJ1-2; TRBD1 matches at 8 bases. Germline loops: CDR1 ENHRY, CDR2 SYGVKD. The CDR3 spans 14 residues. The V gene end was trimmed by 4 bases and the J gene end by 7 bases; junction bases not matched to a gene: 8. In DNA, the CDR3 is TGTGCCATCAGTGTATCGGACAGGGTCGGTGGCTACACCTTC. The encoded protein is CAISVSDRVGGYTF.

This clone was recorded at least ten times. The chain carries TRBV9 and TRBJ2-5, with a weak D call TRBD2 (6 bases). CDR1 is SGDLS and CDR2 is YYNGEE in the germline V gene. The length of the CDR3 is 13 residues. V dropped 6 bases and J dropped 1 base, with 10 bases sitting between them. The CDR3 loop is CASNGGAQETQYF. In DNA, the CDR3 is TGTGCCAGCAACGGAGGGGCCCAAGAGACCCAGTACTTC.

The sample holds many counts of this clone. A junction end diverges from the germline sequence, so it may reflect a read error. The chain uses TRBV7-7 and TRBJ1-6; no clear D. The germline gives CDR1 SSHAT, CDR2 FNYEAQ (reference sequence). The CDR3 contains 17 residues. In DNA, the CDR3 is TGTGCTAGCAGCTTAAGGAGGCCGAGCTCCTATAATTCACCCCTCCACTTT. Its protein is CASSLRRPSSYNSPLHF.

This clone was detected only a few times. V is TRBV3-1 and J is TRBJ2-1, with 10 positions matching TRBD2. There are 15 residues in the CDR3. Germline CDR1 is LGHDT and CDR2 is YNNKEL (reference sequence). J lost 10 bases, V lost 2 bases, and 8 bases had no gene match. In DNA, the CDR3 is TGTGCCAGCAGCCAAAGAGCGGGAGGGGCATCCGAGCAGTTCTTC. As protein: CASSQRAGGASEQFF.

As concerns this clone: A much larger clone lies one base from this, so it may be a read error. V and J are TRBV14 and TRBJ2-4; maybe TRBD2 (6 bases). This CDR3 comprises 14 residues. CDR1 is SGHDN, CDR2 FVKESK, per germline. CDR3 nucleotides: TGTGCCAGCAGCTCCGCGACTAGAGGGAGAAGTTGGGACTTC. Its translation is CASSSATRGRSWDF.

Ten or more counts support this clone. The chain uses TRBV3-1 and TRBJ1-3; D might be TRBD1 (5 bases). The germline V gene has CDR1 LGHDT and CDR2 YNNKEL (reference sequence). The CDR3 consists of 14 residues. Trimming pared 10 bases from V and 1 base from J, leaving 14 bases between. For the CDR3, the DNA is TGTGCCACTTCGTCACAGGTATCTGGAAACACCATATATTTT. Translated, it gives CATSSQVSGNTIYF. The complete variable domain, with remaining parts taken from reference TRBV3-1 and TRBJ1-3, reads DTAVSQTPKYLVTQMGNDKSIKCEQNLGHDTMYWYKQDSKKFLKIMFSYNNKELIINETVPNRFSPKSPDKAHLNLHINSLELGDSAVYFCATSSQVSGNTIYFGEGSWLTVV.

This clone was counted at least ten times. V gene TRBV5-6 combines with J gene TRBJ2-2, with D tentatively TRBD1 (6 bases). V gave up 4 bases and J gave up 0 bases, with 10 bases separating them. This CDR3 region has 15 residues. CDR1 and CDR2 (germline): SGHDT, YYEEEE. Here the CDR3 reads CASSRGTTNTGELFF. CDR3 in DNA: TGTGCCAGCAGCAGGGGGACAACGAACACCGGGGAGCTGTTTTTT.

This clone was seen more than once but under ten times. A much larger clone sits a single nucleotide away, making a read error possible. CDR3 in DNA: TGTGCCAGCAGCCCAGATCAGGGGACGGGCACTGAAGCTTTCTTT. It translates to CASSPDQGTGTEAFF. The chain combines TRBV7-9 with TRBJ1-1; D is perhaps TRBD1 (6 bases). The CDR3 is 15 amino acids. Per the germline V gene, CDR1 is SEHNR and CDR2 is FQNEAQ (reference sequence). Trimming pared 5 bases from V and 4 bases from J, leaving 17 bases between.

The chain employs TRBV30 and TRBJ1-3, with D possibly matching TRBD1 (6 bases). Germline-derived CDR1 and CDR2 are GTSNPN and SVGIG (reference sequence). V lost 3 bases to trimming and J lost 4 bases, with 13 bases between them. The length of the CDR3 is 14 residues. The CDR3 DNA sequence: TGTGCCTGGAGCCCCCAGGGGCTCGGAAACACCATATATTTT. Protein sequence: CAWSPQGLGNTIYF.

This clone was observed many times. The rearrangement links TRBV7-2 to TRBJ2-1; TRBD2 matches at 10 bases. The CDR3 contains 15 residues. V shed 0 bases, J shed 7 bases, and the junction held 3 bases outside the gene matches. Germline CDR1 is SGHTA and CDR2 is FQGNSA. This CDR3 is CASSLAAGGVNEQFF. The CDR3 coding sequence is TGTGCCAGCAGCTTAGCAGCGGGAGGGGTTAATGAGCAGTTCTTC.